The T cell receptor beta chain described here comes from a study of blood T cell repertoires in COVID-19 (dated by TCRdb to between 2020 and 2021). Regarding the study in general: Samples from collaborators originated in the United States, Italy and Spain and spanned both the acute and convalescent phases of COVID-19. The material from the prospective study consisted of cDNA or gDNA derived from T cells, B-cell-depleted T cells, or PBMCs. Deeply sampled blood TCRbeta repertoires from subjects exposed to, actively infected with, or recovered from COVID-19 were included in the dataset. The repertoires were released in a freely available public database meant as a resource for research on the immune response to SARS-CoV-2. The samples were drawn from the first 160 participants of the ongoing ImmuneRACE study and from roughly 1,300 subjects provided by 6 global collaborators. The sample metadata nearly always contained a de-identified subject ID, COVID-19 status, age in years and sex. Where HLA class I and class II types were available, the types were taken from metadata supplied by the sample provider, not from assay-based typing.

The germline V gene gives CDR1 as SGHTA and CDR2 as FQGTGA. The CDR3 starts with the cysteine, ends with the phenylalanine, and has 15 residues. The only DNA kept is the CDR3, 45 bases in frame from the first base. V and J are trimmed by 5 bases and 7 bases, and the gene matches miss 4 bases of the junction. Note on this clone: Its antigen has not been determined. Base qualities are not provided; no much larger clone lies one nucleotide away.

General conclusions and limits of the study: Clinical and demographic metadata were provided uncurated, with the amount varying by source and participant.

In Seattle, one collaborating source enrolled patients while the infection was active and tracked those patients longitudinally over the course of disease. Each collaborating institution followed its own protocols to collect whole blood in K2EDTA tubes. For TCRbeta analysis, collaborator samples were shipped as frozen whole blood, as isolated PBMCs, or as DNA extracted from either sample type. TCRbeta CDR3 regions were amplified from genomic DNA by means of the immunoSEQ Assay, a bias-controlled multiplex PCR. The original pipeline was this. Nucleated cell counts per sample were estimated from amplification of reference gene primers within the assay. To quantify the absolute abundance of each unique TCRbeta CDR3 rearrangement, sequence reads were collapsed and filtered. For each sample, productive Simpson clonality was calculated as the square root of Simpson's diversity index over productive rearrangements. Here the immuneACCESS table is served through TCRdb, limited to in-frame sequences with V and J called. Missing clones are a known gap in these copies; in checked studies unresolved V genes cover under half, and the rest lacks a known reason. That table furnishes V, J and clone size, whereas the DNA furnished D and trimming. The sample yields more than 300,000 clones; 75% to 90% were counted once. Of the sample, about 6% falls within the top ten clones.

Sequencing used peripheral blood. This chain joins TRBV7-3 to TRBJ2-1; 14 bases in between match TRBD2. The TCR originated in a woman aged 50 to 60 with COVID-19, enrolled during active disease. The CDR3 in this case is CASSPGLAGENEQFF. The sequence in DNA is TGTGCCAGCAGCCCGGGACTAGCGGGAGAGAATGAGCAGTTCTTC.